Listed below are T cell receptor beta chains from one sample, sequenced in a study of OX40 agonist ivuxolimab in advanced cancers. The repertoire was sequenced with immunoSEQ multiplex PCR; TCRdb's copy has only in-frame clones and lacks some. The sample lists some 100,000 clones, roughly 80% seen once, with around 5.5% in the top ten. The starting material was CD4+ or CD8+ T cells sorted from blood, obtained in a trial of the OX40 agonist ivuxolimab. Receptors were obtained from an adult with an advanced solid tumor such as melanoma, head and neck, liver or kidney cancer. Each CDR3 is given with its conserved first and last residue. A D gene is named only where the DNA matches it firmly. Clone size, where shown, is once, few, many, or a class for clones that have expanded.

D: TRBD2
size: NA
V: TRBV2
J: TRBJ2-7
DNA: TGTGCCAGCAGCACTAGCGGGGGAAGCTCCTACGAGCAGTACTTC
CDR3: CASSTSGGSSYEQYF

D: NA
size: NA
V: TRBV12-5
J: TRBJ1-2
DNA: TGTGCTAGTGGTTTGATCGGAGGGGCGTACTATGGCTACACCTTC
CDR3: CASGLIGGAYYGYTF

D: TRBD2
size: NA
V: TRBV6-5
J: TRBJ2-7
DNA: TGTGCCAGCAGTTACGTAGCGGGGGGGCCGGACGAGCAGTACTTC
CDR3: CASSYVAGGPDEQYF

D: TRBD1
size: NA
V: TRBV15
J: TRBJ1-6
DNA: TGTGCCACCAGCAGAGGTCGGGACAGGGCCAATTCACCCCTCCACTTT
CDR3: CATSRGRDRANSPLHF

D: NA
size: NA
V: TRBV7-3
J: TRBJ2-2
DNA: TGTGCCAGCAGGAGGACAGCGAACACCGGGGAGCTGTTTTTT
CDR3: CASRRTANTGELFF

D: NA
size: NA
V: TRBV7-2
J: TRBJ1-6
DNA: TGTGCCAGCAGGAGGGGAGGGGCTATGGATAATTCACCCCTCCACTTT
CDR3: CASRRGGAMDNSPLHF

D: NA
size: NA
V: TRBV7-6
J: TRBJ2-7
DNA: TGTGCCAGCAGCTTCTGGGAGGAGTCCTACGAGCAGTACTTC
CDR3: CASSFWEESYEQYF

D: NA
size: NA
V: TRBV15
J: TRBJ1-1
DNA: TGTGCCACCAGCATAAGCAGAGGAACTGAAGCTTTCTTT
CDR3: CATSISRGTEAFF

D: TRBD1
size: few
V: TRBV7-9
J: TRBJ2-7
DNA: TGTGCCAGCAGACAGACAGGGACCGACGAGCAGTACTTC
CDR3: CASRQTGTDEQYF

D: TRBD1
size: NA
V: TRBV4-3
J: TRBJ2-7
DNA: TGCGCCAGCAGCTGGGACAGGTACTCCTACGAGCAGTACTTC
CDR3: CASSWDRYSYEQYF

D: TRBD1
size: NA
V: TRBV19
J: TRBJ1-5
DNA: TGTGCCAGTAGTCCCGGGACAGGGGTTTTCTTGAGCAATCAGCCCCAGCATTTT
CDR3: CASSPGTGVFLSNQPQHF

D: NA
size: NA
V: TRBV4-1
J: TRBJ2-4
DNA: TGCGCCAGCAGCCAAGTCATAGGGGGCAAAAACATTCAGTACTTC
CDR3: CASSQVIGGKNIQYF

D: NA
size: NA
V: TRBV4-3
J: TRBJ2-3
DNA: TGCGCCAGCAGCCAAGATCAGCGGGGCACAGATACGCAGTATTTT
CDR3: CASSQDQRGTDTQYF

D: NA
size: NA
V: TRBV4-1
J: TRBJ2-3
DNA: TGCGCCAGCAGCCGTATGTTTCAGGGTAGCACAGATACGCAGTATTTT
CDR3: CASSRMFQGSTDTQYF

D: TRBD1
size: NA
V: TRBV5-1
J: TRBJ2-7
DNA: TGCGCCAGCAGCTTGGGGGGACAGGGTAACCACGAGCAGTACTTC
CDR3: CASSLGGQGNHEQYF

D: NA
size: NA
V: TRBV6-6
J: TRBJ1-1
DNA: TGTGCCAGCAGCCCGGGGTACACTGAAGCTTTCTTT
CDR3: CASSPGYTEAFF

D: TRBD1
size: NA
V: TRBV10-1
J: TRBJ1-1
DNA: TGCGCCAGCAGTGAGACCCAGGGGGCTCAAATTGAAGCTTTCTTT
CDR3: CASSETQGAQIEAFF

D: NA
size: NA
V: TRBV5-1
J: TRBJ1-5
DNA: TGCGCCAGCCTCGCCCGCCGGGTGGGGGCGGATCAGCCCCAGCATTTT
CDR3: CASLARRVGADQPQHF

D: NA
size: NA
V: TRBV14
J: TRBJ1-4
DNA: TGTGCCAGCAGCCCCCCCCCGAGATTGAATGAAAAACTGTTTTTT
CDR3: CASSPPPRLNEKLFF

D: NA
size: NA
V: TRBV11-2
J: TRBJ2-7
DNA: TGTGCCAGCAGCTTAGCGTTGTTAAGCCTCGAGCAGTACTTC
CDR3: CASSLALLSLEQYF

D: NA
size: few
V: TRBV4-1
J: TRBJ1-4
DNA: TGCGCCAGCAGCCAAGGGTTGGCAGGGACGTCAATGCGGAAACTGTTTTTT
CDR3: CASSQGLAGTSMRKLFF

D: TRBD1
size: once
V: TRBV29-1
J: TRBJ1-4
DNA: TGCAGCGTTGAGACAGGGGTGGATGAAAAACTGTTTTTT
CDR3: CSVETGVDEKLFF

D: TRBD1
size: NA
V: TRBV6-5
J: TRBJ1-2
DNA: TGTGCCAGCAATGACAGGGAGTTTGGCTACACCTTC
CDR3: CASNDREFGYTF

D: NA
size: NA
V: TRBV29-1
J: TRBJ2-3
DNA: TGCAGCGTTGAAGAAGGGGGGTTTAGCACAGATACGCAGTATTTT
CDR3: CSVEEGGFSTDTQYF

D: TRBD1
size: NA
V: TRBV15
J: TRBJ1-2
DNA: TGTGCCACCAGCGATAAACGGACAGGCCCTAACTATGGCTACACCTTC
CDR3: CATSDKRTGPNYGYTF

D: NA
size: NA
V: TRBV5-1
J: TRBJ2-3
DNA: TGCGCCAGCAGCTTGTACCAGGTAGGAGATACGCAGTATTTT
CDR3: CASSLYQVGDTQYF

D: NA
size: NA
V: TRBV19
J: TRBJ2-7
DNA: TGTGCCAGTGGGCTGGGGGACGAGCAGTACTTC
CDR3: CASGLGDEQYF

D: TRBD1
size: NA
V: TRBV6-5
J: TRBJ2-1
DNA: TGTGCCAGCAGTTACGGCAGGGGGCAAGGGCAGTTCTTC
CDR3: CASSYGRGQGQFF

D: TRBD1
size: NA
V: TRBV6-5
J: TRBJ1-6
DNA: TGTGCCAGCAGTTATGGGACAGCTAGGGGTTCACCCCTCCACTTT
CDR3: CASSYGTARGSPLHF

D: NA
size: NA
V: TRBV30
J: TRBJ1-5
DNA: TGTGCCTGGAGTTTGCCGGGACATAGAAATCAGCCCCAGCATTTT
CDR3: CAWSLPGHRNQPQHF

D: NA
size: few
V: TRBV4-1
J: TRBJ2-7
DNA: TGCGCCAGCAGCCCGGGACTCCCCCTCGACGAGCAGTACTTC
CDR3: CASSPGLPLDEQYF

D: NA
size: few
V: TRBV6-1
J: TRBJ1-2
DNA: TGTGCCAGCAGGATCCGGGACCCCTATGGCTACACCTTC
CDR3: CASRIRDPYGYTF

D: NA
size: NA
V: TRBV5-4
J: TRBJ2-3
DNA: TGTGCCAGCAGCCCGAGCCCTAGCACAGATACGCAGTATTTT
CDR3: CASSPSPSTDTQYF

D: NA
size: NA
V: TRBV18
J: TRBJ2-3
DNA: TGTGCCAGCTCAACTGAGGTGGGACCTGGCACAGATACGCAGTATTTT
CDR3: CASSTEVGPGTDTQYF

D: NA
size: NA
V: TRBV5-1
J: TRBJ2-3
DNA: TGCGCCAGCAGCTCACCAACAGGGAGGATGATAACAGATACGCAGTATTTT
CDR3: CASSSPTGRMITDTQYF

D: NA
size: NA
V: TRBV11-2
J: TRBJ2-1
DNA: TGTGCCAGCAGCTTAGTAGTCCCAGGGATCTTCGCCTACAATGAGCAGTTCTTC
CDR3: CASSLVVPGIFAYNEQFF

D: TRBD2
size: once
V: TRBV5-1
J: TRBJ2-2
DNA: TGCGCCAGCAGCATGGGAAGCGGGAGAGCCGGGGAGCTGTTTTTT
CDR3: CASSMGSGRAGELFF

D: NA
size: NA
V: TRBV27
J: TRBJ1-1
DNA: TGTGCCAGCAGCCCTTCGATGAACACTGAAGCTTTCTTT
CDR3: CASSPSMNTEAFF

D: NA
size: NA
V: TRBV16
J: TRBJ1-4
DNA: TGTGCCAGCAGCCAAACCGGGACCGGGTATGAAAAACTGTTTTTT
CDR3: CASSQTGTGYEKLFF

D: NA
size: NA
V: TRBV7-9
J: TRBJ2-7
DNA: TGTGCCAGCAGCTCCAGGGACACCACCTACGAGCAGTACTTC
CDR3: CASSSRDTTYEQYF

D: TRBD2
size: NA
V: TRBV5-1
J: TRBJ2-1
DNA: TGCGCCAGCCGCCCGGGCGGGAGGGCAAATGAGCAGTTCTTC
CDR3: CASRPGGRANEQFF

D: NA
size: few
V: TRBV4-1
J: TRBJ2-5
DNA: TGCGCCAGCAGCCAAGATTCGGAGACAGCCCCTGGGGAGACCCAGTACTTC
CDR3: CASSQDSETAPGETQYF

D: TRBD1
size: NA
V: TRBV5-1
J: TRBJ2-5
DNA: TGCGCCAGCAGCTTGGGACAGGGATACGAGACCCAGTACTTC
CDR3: CASSLGQGYETQYF

D: TRBD2
size: NA
V: TRBV7-9
J: TRBJ2-7
DNA: TGTGCCAGCAGAAGCGGGACCTACGAGCAGTACTTC
CDR3: CASRSGTYEQYF

D: NA
size: NA
V: TRBV5-5
J: TRBJ1-2
DNA: TGTGCCAGCAGCCTAACCTGGGATGGCTACACCTTC
CDR3: CASSLTWDGYTF

D: TRBD2
size: NA
V: TRBV5-1
J: TRBJ2-7
DNA: TGCGCCAGCAGCCCCGGGGGGGGTATCCTCACCTACGAGCAGTACTTC
CDR3: CASSPGGGILTYEQYF